The source of this T cell receptor (beta chain) is a study of CD8+ T cells in alopecia areata. Study at large: Dosing with tofacitinib proceeded for 6 to 18 months, followed by 6 months off drug.

CDR3 size: 17 residues. V gave up 0 bases and J gave up 7 bases; unmatched junction bases: 10. Germline V gene data show CDR1 as SGHRS and CDR2 as YFSETQ. The table lists this clone with a count of one. In each case, RNA was isolated and then reverse transcribed into cDNA as the sequencing template. Using immunoSEQ multiplex PCR, the repertoire was profiled, and TCRdb retains in-frame clones only, with some absent. This table holds hundreds of thousands of clones, 67% found once. The sequence came from a human donor with alopecia areata. The gene calls are TRBV5-1 and TRBJ1-6; 7 bases line up with TRBD1. Material: CD4+ T cells sorted from blood, obtained at week 0. The CDR3 coding sequence is TGCGCCAGCAGCTTGGTAGGGGGCAGGAACCTCAATTCACCCCTCCACTTT. This codes for CASSLVGGRNLNSPLHF. Together with reference TRBV5-1 and TRBJ1-6, the CDR3 gives the full variable domain: KAGVTQTPRYLIKTRGQQVTLSCSPISGHRSVSWYQQTPGQGLQFLFEYFSETQRNKGNFPGRFSGRQFSNSRSEMNVSTLELGDSALYLCASSLVGGRNLNSPLHFGNGTRLTVT.